Reported below is one TCR beta chain. The identical CDR3 is also encoded by other nucleotide sequences in the sample. Using immunoSEQ multiplex PCR, the repertoire was profiled, and TCRdb retains in-frame clones only, with some absent. The repertoire has over 150,000 clones, 96% of them found once; the top ten carry just over 1%. Germline V gives CDR1 SGHAT, CDR2 FQNNGV. Deletions cut 6 bases from V and 4 bases from J, with 10 bases between. The CDR3 sequence is 13 residues long. These data are taken from a study of control samples from healthy donors and cancer patients. This sequence joins TRBV11-2 and TRBJ2-1; D gene unclear. The sample consisted of blood. This receptor was obtained from a woman younger than 45 in good health. For the CDR3, the DNA is TGTGCCAGCAGAGGTCTGTCTTACAATGAGCAGTTCTTC. The encoded protein is CASRGLSYNEQFF.